This is a list of T cell receptor beta chains from one sample in a study of T cell responses to AZD1222 COVID-19 vaccine. The method was immunoSEQ multiplex PCR; TCRdb's version includes in-frame clones alone and lacks a portion of them. The data show under 140,000 clones, 81% seen once. The source material was peripheral blood, sampled on day 0 of AZD1222 vaccination. All receptors derive from an adult in good health. Both conserved end residues are part of each CDR3. D genes are given only for firm matches. Size is stated for part of the rows, as once, few or many counts, or as a class when the clone is expanded.

V	J	D	size	DNA	CDR3
TRBV11-2	TRBJ2-3	TRBD2	-	TGTGCCAGCAGCTTCATGGGCGGGGGGGCCACAGATACGCAGTATTTT	CASSFMGGGATDTQYF
TRBV19	TRBJ2-2	TRBD2	once	TGTGCCAGTACCAATCTAGCGGCGAACACCGGGGAGCTGTTTTTT	CASTNLAANTGELFF
TRBV18	TRBJ2-7	-	-	TGTGCCAGCTCACCGCGATCGACCAGTTACGAGCAGTACTTC	CASSPRSTSYEQYF
TRBV19	TRBJ1-1	-	-	TGTGCCAGTAGTATAGAAGCGGGGCGGATCACTGAAGCTTTCTTT	CASSIEAGRITEAFF
TRBV6-1	TRBJ2-7	-	-	TGTGCCAGCAGTTTCAGGGGTCTACACGAGCAGTACTTC	CASSFRGLHEQYF
TRBV13	TRBJ2-3	-	-	TGTGCCAGCAGCTTAGCCCAGGGAGATACGCAGTATTTT	CASSLAQGDTQYF
TRBV6-2/TRBV6-3	TRBJ1-1	-	once	TGTGCCAGCAGTTTTAATCTGAAGAACACTGAAGCTTTCTTT	CASSFNLKNTEAFF
TRBV10-2	TRBJ1-2	-	-	TGCGCCAGCAGTGCTGGTGGGGGTTTAAGAGCGGGCTACACCTTC	CASSAGGGLRAGYTF
TRBV5-4	TRBJ2-7	-	-	TGTGCCAGCAGCTTGTTCCCACAGGGTACCCACTACGAGCAGTACTTC	CASSLFPQGTHYEQYF
TRBV19	TRBJ1-2	TRBD1	-	TGTGCCAGTAGTCTAATACCGGGACAGGGATCCTCTGGCTACACCTTC	CASSLIPGQGSSGYTF
TRBV28	TRBJ1-3	-	-	TGTGCCAGCAGTAACAGGGTATGGGACACCATATATTTT	CASSNRVWDTIYF
TRBV11-3	TRBJ2-3	TRBD2	-	TGTGCCAGCAGCTCCGGGACTAGCGGGAGGAATACGCAGTATTTT	CASSSGTSGRNTQYF
TRBV28	TRBJ2-7	-	-	TGTGCCAGCAGACTCGTCAGTGTCTCCTACGAGCAGTACTTC	CASRLVSVSYEQYF
TRBV4-3	TRBJ1-5	TRBD1	-	TGCGCCAGCAGCCAAGATCGGGGAACAGGGGTTAGCAATCAGCCCCAGCATTTT	CASSQDRGTGVSNQPQHF
TRBV5-5	TRBJ2-7	-	-	TGTGCCAGCAGCCCCCATCTAGCCCCCTACGAGCAGTACTTC	CASSPHLAPYEQYF
TRBV6-5	TRBJ1-1	-	few	TGTGCCAGCAGTCCCCAGGGAGGCACTGAAGCTTTCTTT	CASSPQGGTEAFF
TRBV7-9	TRBJ2-3	-	-	TGTGCCAGCAGCCCCCGGGCGTTCGGGGCGAATACAGATACGCAGTATTTT	CASSPRAFGANTDTQYF